This TCR beta chain was captured in a study of blood T cell repertoires in COVID-19. Study overall: Sites in the United States, Italy and Spain provided acute and convalescent COVID-19 samples. Nucleic acid was either cDNA or gDNA, and it came from T cells, B-cell-depleted T cells, or PBMCs.

The CDR3 spans 18 residues. CDR1 is LGHNA and CDR2 is YNFKEQ in the germline V gene. J lost 0 bases, V lost 0 bases, and 9 bases had no gene match. Authors' analysis steps: Amplifying reference gene primers gave estimates of nucleated cell counts. Measured with immunoSEQ multiplex PCR; TCRdb has only the in-frame clones, and not every one. V and J calls and clone size are those listed in that table; D and trimming were worked out from the DNA. This sample carries 160,000 or so clones, about 85% of them seen once, and the ten largest clones take 5.4%. Seattle researchers signed up patients amid active infection and tracked them longitudinally.

J is TRBJ2-3 and V is TRBV4-2; 7 nucleotides align to TRBD2. This clonotype was sampled from a woman between 45 and 65 years old with COVID-19, enrolled during active disease. Specimen: peripheral blood. This chain's CDR3 is CASSQDSVAGTSTDTQYF. The CDR3 DNA is TGTGCCAGCAGCCAAGATTCTGTAGCGGGCACTAGCACAGATACGCAGTATTTT.